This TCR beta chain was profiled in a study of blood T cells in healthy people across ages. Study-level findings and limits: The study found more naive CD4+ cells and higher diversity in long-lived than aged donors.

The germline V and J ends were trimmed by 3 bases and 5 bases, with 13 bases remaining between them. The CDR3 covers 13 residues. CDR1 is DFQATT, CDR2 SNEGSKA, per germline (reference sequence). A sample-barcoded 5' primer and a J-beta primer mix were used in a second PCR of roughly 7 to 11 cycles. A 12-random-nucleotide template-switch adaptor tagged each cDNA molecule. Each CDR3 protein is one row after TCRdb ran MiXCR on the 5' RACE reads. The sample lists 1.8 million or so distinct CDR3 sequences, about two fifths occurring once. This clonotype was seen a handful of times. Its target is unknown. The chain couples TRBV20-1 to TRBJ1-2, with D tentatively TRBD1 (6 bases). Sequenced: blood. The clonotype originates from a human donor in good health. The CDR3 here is CSARWSGEYGYTF. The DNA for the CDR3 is TGCAGTGCTAGGTGGTCAGGGGAGTATGGCTACACCTTC.